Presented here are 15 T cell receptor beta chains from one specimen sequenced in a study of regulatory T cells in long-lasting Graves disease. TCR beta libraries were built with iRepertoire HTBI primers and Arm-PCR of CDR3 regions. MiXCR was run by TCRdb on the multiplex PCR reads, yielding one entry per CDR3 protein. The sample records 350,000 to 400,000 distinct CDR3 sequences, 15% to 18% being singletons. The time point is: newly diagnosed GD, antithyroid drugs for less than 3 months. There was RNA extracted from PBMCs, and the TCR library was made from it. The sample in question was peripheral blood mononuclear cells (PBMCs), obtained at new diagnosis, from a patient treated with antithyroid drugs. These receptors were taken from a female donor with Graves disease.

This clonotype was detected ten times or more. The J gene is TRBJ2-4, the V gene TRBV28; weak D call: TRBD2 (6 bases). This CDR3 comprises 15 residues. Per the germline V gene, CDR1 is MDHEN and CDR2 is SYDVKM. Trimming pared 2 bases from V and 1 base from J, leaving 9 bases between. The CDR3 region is CASSLVAVAKNIQYF. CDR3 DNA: TGTGCCAGCAGTTTAGTAGCGGTCGCCAAAAACATTCAGTACTTC.

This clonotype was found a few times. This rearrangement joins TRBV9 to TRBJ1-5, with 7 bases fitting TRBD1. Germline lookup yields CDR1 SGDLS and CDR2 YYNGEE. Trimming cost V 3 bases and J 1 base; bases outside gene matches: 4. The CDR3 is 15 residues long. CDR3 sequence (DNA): TGTGCCAGCAGCGGTGACAGGGAAAGCAATCAGCCCCAGCATTTT. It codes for CASSGDRESNQPQHF. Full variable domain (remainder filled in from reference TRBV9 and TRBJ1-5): DSGVTQTPKHLITATGQRVTLRCSPRSGDLSVYWYQQSLDQGLQFLIQYYNGEERAKGNILERFSAQQFPDLHSELNLSSLELGDSALYFCASSGDRESNQPQHFGDGTRLSIL.

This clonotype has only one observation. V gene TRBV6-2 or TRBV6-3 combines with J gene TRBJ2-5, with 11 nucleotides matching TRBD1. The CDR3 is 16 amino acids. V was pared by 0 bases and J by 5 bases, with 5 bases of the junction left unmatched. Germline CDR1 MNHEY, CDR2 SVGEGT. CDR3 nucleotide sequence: TGTGCCAGCAGTTACTCTTGGACAGGGGGCGCGGAGACCCAGTACTTC. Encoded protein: CASSYSWTGGAETQYF.

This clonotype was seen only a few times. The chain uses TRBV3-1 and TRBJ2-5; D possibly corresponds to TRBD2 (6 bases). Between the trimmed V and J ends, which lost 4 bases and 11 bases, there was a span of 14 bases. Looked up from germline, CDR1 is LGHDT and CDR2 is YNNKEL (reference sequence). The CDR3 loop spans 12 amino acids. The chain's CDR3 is CASSPGRERQYF. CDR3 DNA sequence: TGTGCCAGCAGCCCCGGTCGGGAGCGGCAGTACTTC.

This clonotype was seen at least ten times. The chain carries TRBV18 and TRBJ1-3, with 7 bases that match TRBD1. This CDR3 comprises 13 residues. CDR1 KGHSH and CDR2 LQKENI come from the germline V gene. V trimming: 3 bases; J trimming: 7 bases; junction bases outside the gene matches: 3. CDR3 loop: CASSPGDSNTIYF. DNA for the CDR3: TGTGCCAGCTCACCCGGGGACAGCAACACCATATATTTT.

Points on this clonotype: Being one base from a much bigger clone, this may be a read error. Here the CDR3 DNA reads TGTGCCAGCAGTAACGACAGATCGTTAGGCTACGCCTTC. It is translated as CASSNDRSLGYAF. This chain links TRBV2 with TRBJ1-2; tentative D call: TRBD1 (5 bases). Germline lookup yields CDR1 SNHLY and CDR2 FYNNEI. CDR3 length: 13 amino acids. Drawing the rest from reference TRBV2 and TRBJ1-2, the complete variable domain is EPEVTQTPSHQVTQMGQEVILRCVPISNHLYFYWYRQILGQKVEFLVSFYNNEISEKSEIFDDQFSVERPDGSNFTLKIRSTKLEDSAMYFCASSNDRSLGYAFGSGTRLTVV.

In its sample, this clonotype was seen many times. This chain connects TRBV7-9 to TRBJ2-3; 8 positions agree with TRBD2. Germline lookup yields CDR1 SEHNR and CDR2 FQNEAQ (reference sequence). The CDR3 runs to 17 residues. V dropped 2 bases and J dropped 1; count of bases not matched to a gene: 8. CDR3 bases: TGTGCCAGCAGCTTACATCGGAAGACTAGCGGCACAGATACGCAGTATTTT. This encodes CASSLHRKTSGTDTQYF.

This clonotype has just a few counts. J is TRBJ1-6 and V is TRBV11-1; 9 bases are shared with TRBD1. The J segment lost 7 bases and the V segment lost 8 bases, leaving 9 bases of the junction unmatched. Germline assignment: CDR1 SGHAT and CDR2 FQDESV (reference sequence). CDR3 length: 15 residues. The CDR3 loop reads CASSPQTGGNSPLHF. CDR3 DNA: TGTGCCAGCTCACCTCAGACAGGGGGAAATTCACCCCTCCACTTT.

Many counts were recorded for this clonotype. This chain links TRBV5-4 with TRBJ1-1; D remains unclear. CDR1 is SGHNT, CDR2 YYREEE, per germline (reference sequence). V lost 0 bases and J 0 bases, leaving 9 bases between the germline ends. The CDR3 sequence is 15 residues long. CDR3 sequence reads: CASSLGRGMNTEAFF. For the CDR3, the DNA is TGTGCCAGCAGCTTGGGTCGCGGTATGAACACTGAAGCTTTCTTT.

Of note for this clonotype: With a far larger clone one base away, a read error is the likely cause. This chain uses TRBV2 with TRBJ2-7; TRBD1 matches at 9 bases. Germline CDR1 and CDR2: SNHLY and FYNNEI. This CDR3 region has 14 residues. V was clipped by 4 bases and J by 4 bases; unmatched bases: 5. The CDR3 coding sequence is TGTGCCAGCAGTGGGACAGGGGAACTATACGAGCAGTACTTC. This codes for CASSGTGELYEQYF.

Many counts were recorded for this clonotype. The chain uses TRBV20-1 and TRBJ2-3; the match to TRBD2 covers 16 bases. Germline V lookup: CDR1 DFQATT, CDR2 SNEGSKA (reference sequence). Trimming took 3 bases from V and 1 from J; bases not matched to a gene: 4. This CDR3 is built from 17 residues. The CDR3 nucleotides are TGCAGTGCTAGGGGACTAGCGGGGGGGCAAGGCACAGATACGCAGTATTTT. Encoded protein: CSARGLAGGQGTDTQYF.

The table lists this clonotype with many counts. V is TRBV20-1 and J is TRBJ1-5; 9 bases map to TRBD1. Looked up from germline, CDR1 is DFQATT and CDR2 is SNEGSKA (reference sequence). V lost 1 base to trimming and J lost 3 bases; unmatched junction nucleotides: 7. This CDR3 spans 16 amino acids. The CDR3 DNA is TGCAGTGCTAGAGCCACAGGGGGCGCGTACAATCAGCCCCAGCATTTT. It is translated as CSARATGGAYNQPQHF.

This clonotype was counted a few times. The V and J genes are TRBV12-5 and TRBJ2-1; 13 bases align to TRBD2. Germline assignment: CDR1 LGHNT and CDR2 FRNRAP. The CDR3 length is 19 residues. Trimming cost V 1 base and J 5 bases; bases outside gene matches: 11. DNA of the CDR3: TGTGCTAGTGGTTTGGGGACTAGCGGGAGTCACGGGGGGCACAATGAGCAGTTCTTC. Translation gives CASGLGTSGSHGGHNEQFF.

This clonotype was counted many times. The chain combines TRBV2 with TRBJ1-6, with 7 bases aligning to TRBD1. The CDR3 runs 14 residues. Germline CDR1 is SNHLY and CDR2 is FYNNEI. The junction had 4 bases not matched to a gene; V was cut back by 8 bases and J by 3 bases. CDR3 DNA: TGTGCCAGCCGACAGGGCATCTATAATTCACCCCTCCACTTT. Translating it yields CASRQGIYNSPLHF.

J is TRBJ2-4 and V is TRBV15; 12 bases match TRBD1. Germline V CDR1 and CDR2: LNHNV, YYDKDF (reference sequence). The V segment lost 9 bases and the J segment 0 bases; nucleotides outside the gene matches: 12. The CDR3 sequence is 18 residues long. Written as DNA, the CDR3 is TGTGCCACGAGAGCGGGACAGGGGGCCCGTATAGCCAAAAACATTCAGTACTTC. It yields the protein CATRAGQGARIAKNIQYF.